This TCR beta chain was identified in a study of T cell responses to AZD1222 COVID-19 vaccine. Study-level findings and limits: Close to half of spike-specific TCRs reportedly recognize unmutated variant regions.

Clones were read by immunoSEQ multiplex PCR, and TCRdb kept only the in-frame ones, dropping some. The sample consists of fewer than 200,000 clones, about 90% of them appearing once. Germline V CDR1 and CDR2: KGHSH, LQKENI. The CDR3 extends over 15 amino acids. Trimming left V 6 bases short and J 8 bases short, with 19 bases between. A few counts support this clone. What it binds is unknown. The V call is TRBV18, the J call TRBJ1-4; possible D gene TRBD1, 5 bases. The receptor comes from an adult in good health. The specimen was peripheral blood, collected on day 0 of AZD1222 vaccination. The CDR3 region has the DNA TGTGCCAGCTCCCCCCTTGCTGGGGCCGGGGAAAAACTGTTTTTT. Its protein product is CASSPLAGAGEKLFF.